This T cell receptor beta chain originates from a study of blood T cell repertoires in COVID-19. Authors' processing steps: The authors estimated nucleated cell counts from reference gene primer amplification. The data were produced by immunoSEQ multiplex PCR, yet TCRdb's version contains in-frame clones alone and is incomplete. V, J and clone size are those of that table, while D and trimming were read from the DNA. Of about 480,000 clones detected, approximately 88% appear once; the ten largest clones hold less than 9.5%. This CDR3 spans 13 amino acids. Trimming at V came to 1 base and at J to 11 bases, leaving 7 bases not matched to a gene. Germline V gives CDR1 SGHDN, CDR2 FVKESK.

The clonotype comes from a woman in her 50s with COVID-19, enrolled during active disease. This chain links TRBV14 with TRBJ1-1, with TRBD1 identical over 7 bases. Sequenced: peripheral blood. DNA for the CDR3: TGTGCCAGCAGCCAAGTTGCAGGACAGGAGGCTTTCTTT. Amino acids: CASSQVAGQEAFF. Looking up the rest from reference TRBV14 and TRBJ1-1 gives the full variable domain: EAGVTQFPSHSVIEKGQTVTLRCDPISGHDNLYWYRRVMGKEIKFLLHFVKESKQDESGMPNNRFLAERTGGTYSTLKVQPAELEDSGVYFCASSQVAGQEAFFGQGTRLTVV.